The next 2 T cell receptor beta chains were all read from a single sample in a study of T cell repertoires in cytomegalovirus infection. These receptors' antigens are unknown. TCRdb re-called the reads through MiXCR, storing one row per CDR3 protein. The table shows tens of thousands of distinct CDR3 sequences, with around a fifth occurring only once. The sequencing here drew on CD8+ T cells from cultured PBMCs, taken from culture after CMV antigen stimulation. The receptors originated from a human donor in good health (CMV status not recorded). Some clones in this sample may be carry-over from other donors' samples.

CDR3: CASSHAGTSGTYEQYF. DNA of the CDR3: TGTGCCAGCAGCCATGCCGGGACTAGCGGCACCTACGAGCAGTACTTC. The rearrangement joins TRBV14 to TRBJ2-7, with TRBD2 identical over 11 bases. The CDR3 sequence is 16 residues long. Germline V gene data show CDR1 as SGHDN and CDR2 as FVKESK. Trimming at V came to 3 bases and at J to 2 bases, leaving 6 bases not matched to a gene.

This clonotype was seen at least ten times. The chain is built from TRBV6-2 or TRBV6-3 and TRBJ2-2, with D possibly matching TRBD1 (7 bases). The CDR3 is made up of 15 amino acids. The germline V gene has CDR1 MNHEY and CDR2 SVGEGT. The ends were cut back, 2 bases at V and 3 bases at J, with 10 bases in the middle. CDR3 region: CASSYQGEDTGELFF. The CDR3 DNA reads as TGTGCCAGCAGTTACCAGGGGGAGGACACCGGGGAGCTGTTTTTT.